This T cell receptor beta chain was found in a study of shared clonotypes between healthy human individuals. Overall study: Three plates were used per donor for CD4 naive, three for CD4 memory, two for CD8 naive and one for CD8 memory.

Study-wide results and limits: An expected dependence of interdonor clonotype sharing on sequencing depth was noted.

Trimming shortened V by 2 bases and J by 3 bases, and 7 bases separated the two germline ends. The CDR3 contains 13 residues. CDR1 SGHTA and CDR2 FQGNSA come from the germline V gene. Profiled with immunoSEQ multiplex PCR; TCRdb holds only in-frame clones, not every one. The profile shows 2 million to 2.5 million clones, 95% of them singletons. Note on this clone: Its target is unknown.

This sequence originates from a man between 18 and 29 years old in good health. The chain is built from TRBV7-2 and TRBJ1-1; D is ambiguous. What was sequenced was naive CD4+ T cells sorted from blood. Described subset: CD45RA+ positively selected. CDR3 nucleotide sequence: TGTGCCAGCAGCTTACTTTGGGACACTGAAGCTTTCTTT. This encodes CASSLLWDTEAFF.